A single sample gave rise to the 2 T cell receptor beta chains below, sequenced in a study of Graves' ophthalmopathy and Graves' hyperthyroidism (dated by TCRdb to between 2018 and 2020). The data were produced on an Illumina HiSeq 2000. For repertoire sequencing, the TCR beta CDR3 regions were amplified from RNA transcripts. A first-round RT-PCR used HTBI primers with the Qiagen OneStep RT-PCR kit, followed by a second-round multiplex PCR, size selection and purification. Using fastp trimming at Q25 and MiXCR clonotype assembly, TCRdb reanalyzed the public sequencing data and kept in-frame beta chains. Rows with a matching CDR3 protein are joined into one entry that keeps the most common DNA and genes. Recorded for this sample are over a million distinct CDR3 sequences; 35% to 40% of them occurred a single time. The ten largest clones add up to roughly 10% of the sample. Sequencing was done on a sample of peripheral blood or thyroid tissue (not recorded which). These receptors were obtained from an adult man with Graves' hyperthyroidism.

The J gene is TRBJ2-7, the V gene TRBV6-6; D gene ambiguous. The germline V and J ends were trimmed by 6 bases and 3 bases, with 18 bases remaining between them. The CDR3 contains 15 residues. Germline CDR1 and CDR2: MNHNY and SVGAGI (reference sequence). The CDR3 here is CASREPTARVYEQYF. The CDR3 nucleotides read TGTGCCAGCAGGGAGCCGACGGCCCGGGTCTACGAGCAGTACTTC.

This chain joins TRBV3-1 and TRBJ1-1; 7 nucleotides agree with TRBD1. Germline V CDR1 and CDR2: LGHDT, YNNKEL (reference sequence). This CDR3 has 20 residues. The junction had 22 bases not matched to a gene; V was cut back by 3 bases and J by 3 bases. CDR3 region: CASSQLVPLTGAAVDTEAFF. CDR3 nucleotide sequence: TGTGCCAGCAGCCAGCTCGTCCCACTCACAGGGGCGGCAGTGGACACTGAAGCTTTCTTT.